What follows is one T cell receptor beta chain and its context. These data come from a study of blood T cell repertoires in COVID-19. Study-level information: The United States, Italy and Spain supplied acute and convalescent COVID-19 samples.

Sequenced by immunoSEQ multiplex PCR; TCRdb stores in-frame clones only, minus some. The table records about 140,000 clones, 80% to 85% of them present only once. Germline CDR1 reads SGHVS; CDR2 reads FNYEAQ. This CDR3 has 14 residues. Trimming cost V 5 bases and J 7 bases; bases outside gene matches: 5. The sequencing sample was made of peripheral blood. The clonotype comes from a human donor in a cohort sampled during active COVID-19. The chain combines TRBV7-6 with TRBJ1-4; 9 bases are shared with TRBD1. The CDR3: CASSVGTGREKLFF. The CDR3 DNA reads as TGTGCCAGCAGCGTCGGGACAGGGCGTGAAAAACTGTTTTTT.